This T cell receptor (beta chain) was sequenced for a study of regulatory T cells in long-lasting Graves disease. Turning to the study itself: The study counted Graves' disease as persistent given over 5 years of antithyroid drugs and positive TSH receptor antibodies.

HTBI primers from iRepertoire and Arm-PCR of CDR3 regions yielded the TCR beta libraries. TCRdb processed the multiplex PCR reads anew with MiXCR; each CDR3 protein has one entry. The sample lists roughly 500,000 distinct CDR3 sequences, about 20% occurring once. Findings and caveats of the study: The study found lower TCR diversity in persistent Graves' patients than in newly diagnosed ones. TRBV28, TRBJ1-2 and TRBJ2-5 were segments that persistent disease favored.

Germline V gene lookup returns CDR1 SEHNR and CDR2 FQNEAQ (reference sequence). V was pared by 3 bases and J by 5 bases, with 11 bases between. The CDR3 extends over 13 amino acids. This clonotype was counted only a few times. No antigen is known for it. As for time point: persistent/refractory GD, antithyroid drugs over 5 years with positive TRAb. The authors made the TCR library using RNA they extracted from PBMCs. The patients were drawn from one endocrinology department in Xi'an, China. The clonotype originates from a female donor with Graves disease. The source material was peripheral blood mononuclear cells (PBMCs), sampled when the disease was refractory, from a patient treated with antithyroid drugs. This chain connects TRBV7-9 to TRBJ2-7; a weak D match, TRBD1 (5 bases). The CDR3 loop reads CASSFGDRDEQYF. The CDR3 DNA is TGTGCCAGCAGCTTCGGCGACAGAGACGAGCAGTACTTC.